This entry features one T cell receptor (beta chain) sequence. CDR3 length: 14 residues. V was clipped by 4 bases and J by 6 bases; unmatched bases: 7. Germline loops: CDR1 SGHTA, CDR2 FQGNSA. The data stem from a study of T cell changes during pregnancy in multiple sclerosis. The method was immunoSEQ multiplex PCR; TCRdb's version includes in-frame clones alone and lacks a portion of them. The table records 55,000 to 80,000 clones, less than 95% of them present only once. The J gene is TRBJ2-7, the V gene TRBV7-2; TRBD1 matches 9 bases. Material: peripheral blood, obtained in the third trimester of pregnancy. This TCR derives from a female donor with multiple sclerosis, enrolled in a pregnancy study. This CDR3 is CASSSGTGSLEQYF. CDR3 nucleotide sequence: TGTGCCAGCAGCTCCGGGACAGGGAGTCTCGAGCAGTACTTC.